One sample yielded the 20 T cell receptor beta chains listed below, sequenced in a study of shared clonotypes between healthy human individuals. TCRdb's table, derived via immunoSEQ multiplex PCR, lists solely in-frame clones and lacks some. The sample lists roughly 1.4 million clones; approximately 98.5% were seen once. Sequencing input: naive CD4+ T cells sorted from blood. The subset: CD45RA+ positively selected. These receptor sequences come from a man younger than 40 in good health.

The chain has TRBV10-1 and TRBJ2-2; D might be TRBD1 (5 bases). The V gene lost 4 bases and the J gene lost 0 bases, with 6 bases spanning the gap. CDR3 size: 14 residues. Germline CDR1 reads WNHNN; CDR2 reads SYGVQD (reference sequence). The CDR3 nucleotides are TGCGCCAGCAGTGGACAGACGAACACCGGGGAGCTGTTTTTT. Its protein product is CASSGQTNTGELFF.

J is TRBJ1-3 and V is TRBV6-5; 8 bases are shared with TRBD1. Germline V CDR1 and CDR2: MNHEY, SVGAGI. J lost 4 bases, V lost 7 bases, and 6 bases had no gene match. CDR3 length: 14 residues. This chain's CDR3 is CASTLTGAGNTIYF. The CDR3 DNA sequence: TGTGCCAGCACCCTGACAGGGGCAGGAAACACCATATATTTT.

This chain uses TRBV11-2 with TRBJ2-7; 9 bases align to TRBD2. Germline loops: CDR1 SGHAT, CDR2 FQNNGV. V shed 3 bases and J 5 bases; nucleotides not matched to a gene: 5. This CDR3 spans 14 amino acids. CDR3 DNA: TGTGCCAGCAGCTTTCCGGGACTAGCTAACGAGCAGTACTTC. Its translation: CASSFPGLANEQYF. Filled out from reference TRBV11-2 and TRBJ2-7, the complete variable domain reads EAGVAQSPRYKIIEKRQSVAFWCNPISGHATLYWYQQILGQGPKLLIQFQNNGVVDDSQLPKDRFSAERLKGVDSTLKIQPAKLEDSAVYLCASSFPGLANEQYFGPGTRLTVT.

This clone was detected a few times. V gene TRBV9 combines with J gene TRBJ2-2; D gene ambiguous. V was pared by 0 bases and J by 8 bases, with 8 bases between. CDR3 length: 13 residues. Germline V gene sequence: CDR1 SGDLS, CDR2 YYNGEE. The chain's CDR3 is CASSVAHPGELFF. CDR3 DNA sequence: TGTGCCAGCAGCGTAGCGCATCCGGGGGAGCTGTTTTTT. Full variable domain (outside the CDR3, taken from reference TRBV9 and TRBJ2-2): DSGVTQTPKHLITATGQRVTLRCSPRSGDLSVYWYQQSLDQGLQFLIQYYNGEERAKGNILERFSAQQFPDLHSELNLSSLELGDSALYFCASSVAHPGELFFGEGSRLTVL.

The chain employs TRBV5-1 and TRBJ1-5, with D hard to call. Germline V lookup: CDR1 SGHRS, CDR2 YFSETQ. V was shortened by 4 bases and J by 5 bases, with 16 bases between the two germline ends. The CDR3 consists of 15 residues. The chain's CDR3 is CASSREPRTDQPQHF. CDR3 sequence (DNA): TGCGCCAGCAGCCGCGAACCTAGGACGGATCAGCCCCAGCATTTT.

The chain combines TRBV7-6 with TRBJ2-1; 8 bases fit TRBD2. V lost 1 base to trimming and J lost 6 bases; unmatched junction nucleotides: 2. The CDR3 has 14 residues. Germline CDR1 SGHVS, CDR2 FNYEAQ. CDR3 in DNA: TGTGCCAGCAGCTTAGAAGGGACTAGCAATGAGCAGTTCTTC. Translated: CASSLEGTSNEQFF.

This sequence joins TRBV5-6 and TRBJ2-7; 9 bases align to TRBD2. CDR1 is SGHDT, CDR2 YYEEEE, per germline. V dropped 4 bases and J dropped 6; count of bases not matched to a gene: 11. The CDR3 length is 15 residues. The CDR3 is CASSGTGLAWAEQYF. DNA of the CDR3: TGTGCCAGCAGCGGGACGGGACTAGCTTGGGCCGAGCAGTACTTC.

The genes are TRBV6-1 and TRBJ1-2; 7 bases line up with TRBD1. Germline CDR1 is MNHNS and CDR2 is SASEGT. This CDR3 is built from 13 residues. V lost 5 bases, J lost 4 bases, and 4 bases stayed unmatched. The CDR3 region is CASSIRQGYGYTF. The CDR3 nucleotides read TGTGCCAGCAGTATACGACAGGGCTATGGCTACACCTTC.

J is TRBJ1-5 and V is TRBV10-3, with TRBD1 as a possible D gene (5 bases). In germline, CDR1 is ENHRY, CDR2 SYGVKD. Trimming shortened V by 0 bases and J by 9 bases, and 12 bases separated the two germline ends. The CDR3 is made up of 14 amino acids. CDR3: CAISESTEGRPQHF. In nucleotides, the CDR3 is TGTGCCATCAGTGAGTCGACAGAGGGGCGGCCCCAGCATTTT.

J is TRBJ2-1 and V is TRBV7-6, with D maybe TRBD2 (6 bases). From germline, CDR1 is SGHVS and CDR2 FNYEAQ. CDR3 length equals 17 residues. Trimming cost V 4 bases and J 4 bases, with 20 bases left between them. The CDR3, as DNA: TGTGCCAGCAGCTCCTCAAGTGGGAGGCCGCTTTACAATGAGCAGTTCTTC. It is translated as CASSSSSGRPLYNEQFF.

J is TRBJ1-1 and V is TRBV18; D gene unclear. V dropped 4 bases and J dropped 1 base, with 13 bases sitting between them. This CDR3 comprises 15 residues. Germline V gene lookup returns CDR1 KGHSH and CDR2 LQKENI. The CDR3 DNA sequence: TGTGCCAGCTCACGGGCGCTGACGGAGAACACTGAAGCTTTCTTT. It specifies CASSRALTENTEAFF. Together with reference TRBV18 and TRBJ1-1, the CDR3 gives the full variable domain: NAGVMQNPRHLVRRRGQEARLRCSPMKGHSHVYWYRQLPEEGLKFMVYLQKENIIDESGMPKERFSAEFPKEGPSILRIQQVVRGDSAAYFCASSRALTENTEAFFGQGTRLTVV.

The rearrangement links TRBV11-3 to TRBJ2-1; 7 bases fit TRBD1. The ends lost 3 bases at V and 9 bases at J; junction bases unmatched: 2. The CDR3 contains 12 residues. The germline CDR1 and CDR2 sequences are SGHNT and YENEEA. The chain's CDR3 is CASSLNRGEQFF. Here the CDR3 DNA reads TGTGCCAGCAGCTTGAACAGGGGTGAGCAGTTCTTC. Full variable domain (missing parts from reference TRBV11-3 and TRBJ2-1): EAGVVQSPRYKIIEKKQPVAFWCNPISGHNTLYWYLQNLGQGPELLIRYENEEAVDDSQLPKDRFSAERLKGVDSTLKIQPAELGDSAVYLCASSLNRGEQFFGPGTRLTVL.

The J gene is TRBJ2-1, the V gene TRBV11-2; TRBD2 matches 13 bases. V trimming: 4 bases; J trimming: 9 bases; junction bases outside the gene matches: 6. CDR3 length equals 15 residues. Germline lookup yields CDR1 SGHAT and CDR2 FQNNGV. The CDR3 sequence is CASSSGLAGFGEQFF. The CDR3 coding sequence is TGTGCCAGCAGCTCGGGACTAGCGGGATTCGGTGAGCAGTTCTTC.

The rearrangement uses TRBV30 and TRBJ2-7, with TRBD2 matching over 10 bases. The germline V gene encodes CDR1 GTSNPN and CDR2 SVGIG (reference sequence). The CDR3 sequence is 18 residues long. After removal of 2 bases from V and 3 bases from J, the junction contained 16 bases not matched to a gene. The CDR3 nucleotides are TGTGCCTGGAGTCCACTGGCTAGCGGGAGTTGGACCCTCTACGAGCAGTACTTC. Translating gives CAWSPLASGSWTLYEQYF.

Here the CDR3 reads CASSSTYNVHNEQFF. CDR3 nucleotides: TGTGCCAGCAGCTCGACTTACAATGTCCACAATGAGCAGTTCTTC. V and J are TRBV5-5 and TRBJ2-1; D is unresolved. The CDR3 extends over 15 amino acids. CDR1 is SGHKS and CDR2 is YYEKEE in the germline V gene (reference sequence). V was cut by 3 bases and J by 5 bases, with 15 bases left in between.

V is TRBV18 and J is TRBJ1-1, with 10 bases identical to TRBD1. The CDR3 runs 15 residues. The junction had 2 bases not matched to a gene; V was cut back by 3 bases and J by 1 base. Germline V CDR1 and CDR2: KGHSH, LQKENI. The CDR3 DNA follows: TGTGCCAGCTCACCTTGGACAGGGGGGAACACTGAAGCTTTCTTT. Its protein is CASSPWTGGNTEAFF.

The rearrangement links TRBV5-1 to TRBJ2-7; 9 nucleotides agree with TRBD1. Unmatched junction bases numbered 20, after V lost 2 bases and J lost 2 bases. The germline gives CDR1 SGHRS, CDR2 YFSETQ. The CDR3 loop spans 20 amino acids. CDR3 coding DNA: TGCGCCAGCAGCTTAGTGGTATGGGGTGCGGACAGGGGACGGACCTACGAGCAGTACTTC. Translation: CASSLVVWGADRGRTYEQYF.

The chain employs TRBV7-6 and TRBJ2-7; D may be TRBD2 (6 bases). CDR1 SGHVS and CDR2 FNYEAQ come from the germline V gene. V lost 4 bases, J lost 0 bases, and 13 bases lay in between. CDR3 length: 15 residues. CDR3 bases: TGTGCCAGCAGCTCACTAGCATCGCCCTCCTACGAGCAGTACTTC. Encoded protein: CASSSLASPSYEQYF.

The chain uses TRBV28 and TRBJ1-5, with TRBD1 identical over 7 bases. The CDR3 runs to 17 residues. V lost 6 bases to trimming and J lost 1 base; unmatched junction nucleotides: 12. Per germline, CDR1 MDHEN and CDR2 SYDVKM. As DNA, the CDR3 is TGTGCCAGCAGGGCTGACAGGGTAAGTCGAAGCAATCAGCCCCAGCATTTT. Protein product: CASRADRVSRSNQPQHF.

This chain connects TRBV6-6 to TRBJ2-2; D not certain. CDR1 and CDR2 from the germline V gene are MNHNY and SVGAGI (reference sequence). This CDR3 spans 13 amino acids. V lost 0 bases, J lost 7 bases, and 6 bases lay in between. The CDR3 region is CASSYSSSGELFF. The CDR3 bases are TGTGCCAGCAGTTACTCCTCAAGCGGGGAGCTGTTTTTT.